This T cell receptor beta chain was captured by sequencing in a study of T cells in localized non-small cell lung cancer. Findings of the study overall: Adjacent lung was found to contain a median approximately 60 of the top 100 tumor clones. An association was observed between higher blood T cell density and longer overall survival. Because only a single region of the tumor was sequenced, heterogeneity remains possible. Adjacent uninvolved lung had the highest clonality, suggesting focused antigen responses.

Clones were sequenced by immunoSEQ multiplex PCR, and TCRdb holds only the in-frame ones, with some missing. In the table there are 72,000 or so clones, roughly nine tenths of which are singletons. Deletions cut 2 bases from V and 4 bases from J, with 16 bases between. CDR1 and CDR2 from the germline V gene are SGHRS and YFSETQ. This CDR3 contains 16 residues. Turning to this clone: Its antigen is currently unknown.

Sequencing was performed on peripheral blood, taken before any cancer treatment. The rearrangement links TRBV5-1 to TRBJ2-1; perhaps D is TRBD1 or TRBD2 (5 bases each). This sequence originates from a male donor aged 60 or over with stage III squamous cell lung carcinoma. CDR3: CASSFGLGTTYNEQFF. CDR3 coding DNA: TGCGCCAGCAGCTTTGGGTTAGGGACCACTTACAATGAGCAGTTCTTC.